These 7 T cell receptor beta chains were sequenced from one sample in a study of PD-L1 blockade in urothelial cancer. Using immunoSEQ multiplex PCR, the repertoire was profiled, and TCRdb retains in-frame clones only, with some absent. The data contain more than 45,000 clones, roughly 88% of them singletons. Sequencing was performed on PBMCs, taken around atezolizumab (anti-PD-L1) treatment. The receptors were sampled from a man aged 80 or over with urothelial cancer.

The chain has TRBV6-6 and TRBJ2-1; no firm D call. The germline V gene encodes CDR1 MNHNY and CDR2 SVGAGI (reference sequence). The ends were cut back, 2 bases at V and 2 bases at J, with 4 bases in the middle. The CDR3 has 13 amino acids. The CDR3 sequence: CASSYETYNEQFF. CDR3 nucleotide sequence: TGTGCCAGCAGTTACGAGACCTACAATGAGCAGTTCTTC.

The chain couples TRBV6-1 to TRBJ2-7; maybe TRBD2 (6 bases). This CDR3 contains 15 residues. V lost 2 bases and J lost 0, with 11 bases in between. Germline V gene sequence: CDR1 MNHNS, CDR2 SASEGT. This chain's CDR3 is CASSEQRAVSYEQYF. The CDR3 DNA reads TGTGCCAGCAGTGAACAGCGGGCGGTCTCCTACGAGCAGTACTTC.

The chain employs TRBV25-1 and TRBJ2-3, with D perhaps matching TRBD2 (5 bases). CDR3 length: 16 residues. The V and J ends lost 5 bases and 1 base respectively, with 16 bases between them. Germline CDR1 reads MGHDK; CDR2 reads SYGVNS. CDR3 in amino acids: CASSLPTPGGTDTQYF. CDR3 DNA: TGTGCCAGCAGTCTTCCGACTCCCGGGGGCACAGATACGCAGTATTTT.

V is TRBV7-9 and J is TRBJ1-1; perhaps TRBD1 as D (6 bases). Between the trimmed V and J ends, which lost 4 bases and 1 base, there was a span of 7 bases. The CDR3 has 13 amino acids. CDR1 is SEHNR and CDR2 is FQNEAQ in the germline V gene (reference sequence). The CDR3 nucleotides are TGTGCCAGCAGCTCGACAGGGAACACTGAAGCTTTCTTT. It specifies CASSSTGNTEAFF.

The J gene is TRBJ1-5, the V gene TRBV7-2; perhaps TRBD1 as D (6 bases). Germline assignment: CDR1 SGHTA and CDR2 FQGNSA. V lost 6 bases, J lost 2 bases, and 17 bases lay in between. CDR3 length: 16 residues. CDR3 protein: CASRLFTGLGNQPQHF. The CDR3 region has the DNA TGTGCCAGCAGACTTTTTACAGGGCTTGGCAATCAGCCCCAGCATTTT.

This chain connects TRBV15 to TRBJ2-5, with D hard to call. Looked up from germline, CDR1 is LNHNV and CDR2 is YYDKDF (reference sequence). V gave up 5 bases and J gave up 1 base, with 8 bases separating them. This CDR3 contains 13 residues. Written as DNA, the CDR3 is TGTGCCACCAGCCCATGGGCCCAAGAGACCCAGTACTTC. Translation: CATSPWAQETQYF.

This chain connects TRBV7-9 to TRBJ2-7; 7 bases fit TRBD2. Looked up from germline, CDR1 is SEHNR and CDR2 is FQNEAQ (reference sequence). The CDR3 has 15 amino acids. V trimming: 3 bases; J trimming: 1 base; junction bases outside the gene matches: 6. CDR3 coding DNA: TGTGCCAGCAGCTTGGGGGACTACCGTTCCTACGAGCAGTACTTC. Its translation: CASSLGDYRSYEQYF.